Listed below are T cell receptor beta chains from one sample, sequenced in a study of T cells in Graves' hyperthyroidism and ophthalmopathy. TCRdb redid the calling of the multiplex PCR reads with MiXCR, one entry per CDR3 protein. The repertoire holds some 210,000 distinct CDR3 sequences, with 17% as singletons. Sample: blood. Receptors were obtained from a man aged 45-60 years with Graves' hyperthyroidism. Each CDR3 is given with its conserved first and last residue. A D gene is named only where the DNA matches it firmly. Expanded clones get a size class; other rows say once, few or many, or leave the size out.

v_gene: TRBV5-8
j_gene: TRBJ1-1
abundance: many
d_gene: .
CDR3nt: TGTGCCAGCAGCTTTCGGGGGCTCGGCACTGAAGCTTTCTTT
CDR3aa: CASSFRGLGTEAFF

v_gene: TRBV27
j_gene: TRBJ2-1
abundance: many
d_gene: TRBD2
CDR3nt: TGTGCCAGCAGTCCTAGACTAGCCCTCCATTACAATGAGCAGTTCTTC
CDR3aa: CASSPRLALHYNEQFF

v_gene: TRBV6-1
j_gene: TRBJ2-1
abundance: many
d_gene: .
CDR3nt: TGTGCCAGCAGTGAACGGGGCAGATCCTACAATGAGCAGTTCTTC
CDR3aa: CASSERGRSYNEQFF

v_gene: TRBV24-1
j_gene: TRBJ2-1
abundance: few
d_gene: .
CDR3nt: TGTTCCACCCAGACGGGGAGCCGGAATGAGCAGTTCTTC
CDR3aa: CSTQTGSRNEQFF

v_gene: TRBV7-2
j_gene: TRBJ2-5
abundance: .
d_gene: TRBD2
CDR3nt: TGTGCCAGCAGAAGGACTAGCGGGAACCAAGAGACCCAGTACTTC
CDR3aa: CASRRTSGNQETQYF

v_gene: TRBV7-9
j_gene: TRBJ1-2
abundance: few
d_gene: .
CDR3nt: TGTGCCAGCAGAGGCAGGGGAGAGTATGGCTACACCTTC
CDR3aa: CASRGRGEYGYTF

v_gene: TRBV7-3
j_gene: TRBJ2-2
abundance: many
d_gene: .
CDR3nt: TGTGCCAGCAGCTGGGTGGGGGACACCGGGGAGCTGTTTTTT
CDR3aa: CASSWVGDTGELFF

v_gene: TRBV28
j_gene: TRBJ2-5
abundance: many
d_gene: TRBD1
CDR3nt: TGTGCCAGCCGACAGGGTTTTATAGAGACCCAGTACTTC
CDR3aa: CASRQGFIETQYF

v_gene: TRBV6-1
j_gene: TRBJ1-3
abundance: few
d_gene: .
CDR3nt: TGTGCCAGCAGTACAACCCCAGTTGGAAACACCATATATTTT
CDR3aa: CASSTTPVGNTIYF

v_gene: TRBV20-1
j_gene: TRBJ2-2
abundance: many
d_gene: TRBD1
CDR3nt: TGCAGTGTCACCGGGACAGACAACACCGGGGAGCTGTTTTTT
CDR3aa: CSVTGTDNTGELFF

v_gene: TRBV20-1
j_gene: TRBJ2-7
abundance: many
d_gene: TRBD2
CDR3nt: TGCAGTGCTACTTCCGGAAGCGGGAGGGCCTACGAGCAGTACTTC
CDR3aa: CSATSGSGRAYEQYF

v_gene: TRBV7-2
j_gene: TRBJ1-1
abundance: many
d_gene: .
CDR3nt: TGTGCCAGCAGCCAGACGGGCCTGAACACTGAAGCTTTCTTT
CDR3aa: CASSQTGLNTEAFF

v_gene: TRBV6-2/TRBV6-3
j_gene: TRBJ2-1
abundance: many
d_gene: .
CDR3nt: TGTGCCAGCAGATTAGGACGGACCCCCACTAATAACAATGAGCAGTTCTTC
CDR3aa: CASRLGRTPTNNNEQFF

v_gene: TRBV7-6
j_gene: TRBJ2-7
abundance: many
d_gene: .
CDR3nt: TGTGCCAGCAGCCTCGGGGTCGGCGGTCGTATGGGAAGTAGAGAGCAGTACTTC
CDR3aa: CASSLGVGGRMGSREQYF

v_gene: TRBV20-1
j_gene: TRBJ2-7
abundance: many
d_gene: .
CDR3nt: TGCAGTGCTGGCCACAGGGTTGAGCAGTACTTC
CDR3aa: CSAGHRVEQYF

v_gene: TRBV11-2
j_gene: TRBJ2-1
abundance: many
d_gene: .
CDR3nt: TGTGCCAGCAGCTCGACGCTGGAGCAGTTCTTC
CDR3aa: CASSSTLEQFF

v_gene: TRBV20-1
j_gene: TRBJ2-1
abundance: many
d_gene: TRBD2
CDR3nt: TGCAGTGCATGGCTAGCGGGAGTCTATGAGCAGTTCTTC
CDR3aa: CSAWLAGVYEQFF

v_gene: TRBV5-1
j_gene: TRBJ2-2
abundance: .
d_gene: TRBD1
CDR3nt: TGCGCCAGCAGCTTCCTGGACAGGGCGGATGGGGAGCTGTTTTTT
CDR3aa: CASSFLDRADGELFF

v_gene: TRBV4-2
j_gene: TRBJ1-2
abundance: .
d_gene: .
CDR3nt: TGTGCCAGCAGCCAAGATCGGAACAGACCCAATGGCTACACCTTC
CDR3aa: CASSQDRNRPNGYTF

v_gene: TRBV6-5
j_gene: TRBJ2-5
abundance: many
d_gene: .
CDR3nt: TGTGCCAGCAGTTACTCGAGGGGGTTTGGAGAGACCCAGTACTTC
CDR3aa: CASSYSRGFGETQYF

v_gene: TRBV20-1
j_gene: TRBJ2-3
abundance: .
d_gene: TRBD2
CDR3nt: TGCAGTGCTAGAGACCCTAGCGGGGAAGAAGATACGCAGTATTTT
CDR3aa: CSARDPSGEEDTQYF

v_gene: TRBV6-1
j_gene: TRBJ2-5
abundance: .
d_gene: .
CDR3nt: TGTGCCAGCAGTGAAGTGGGAAGGGTGTCAGGAACCCAGTACTTC
CDR3aa: CASSEVGRVSGTQYF

v_gene: TRBV6-1
j_gene: TRBJ1-1
abundance: .
d_gene: TRBD1
CDR3nt: TGTGCCAGCAGACCGGGACAGACGAACACTGAAGCTTTCTTT
CDR3aa: CASRPGQTNTEAFF

v_gene: TRBV2
j_gene: TRBJ2-1
abundance: .
d_gene: .
CDR3nt: TGTGCCAGCAGGGAGCGCCCCTACAATGAGCAGTTCTTC
CDR3aa: CASRERPYNEQFF

v_gene: TRBV12-5
j_gene: TRBJ2-3
abundance: .
d_gene: .
CDR3nt: TGTGCTAGTGGTTTGGCCCCCTTCGCAGATACGCAGTATTTT
CDR3aa: CASGLAPFADTQYF

v_gene: TRBV5-1
j_gene: TRBJ2-3
abundance: few
d_gene: TRBD2
CDR3nt: TGCGCCAGCAGCTCGGGAGGAGCAGGCACAGATACGCAGTATTTT
CDR3aa: CASSSGGAGTDTQYF

v_gene: TRBV7-2
j_gene: TRBJ2-3
abundance: few
d_gene: TRBD2
CDR3nt: TGTGCCAGCAGCCCTGGACTAGCGGGATGGGTCGCAGATACGCAGTATTTT
CDR3aa: CASSPGLAGWVADTQYF

v_gene: TRBV4-3
j_gene: TRBJ1-3
abundance: .
d_gene: .
CDR3nt: TGCGCCAGCAGCCAATGGGGAAACTCTGGAAACACCATATATTTT
CDR3aa: CASSQWGNSGNTIYF

v_gene: TRBV14
j_gene: TRBJ2-5
abundance: few
d_gene: TRBD1
CDR3nt: TGTGCCAGCAGCCAAGCTGGACAGGTCCCAGAGACCCAGTACTTC
CDR3aa: CASSQAGQVPETQYF

v_gene: TRBV5-1
j_gene: TRBJ2-5
abundance: many
d_gene: TRBD1
CDR3nt: TGCGCCAGCAGCTTGCAGGACAGGGGAATCCAGTACTTC
CDR3aa: CASSLQDRGIQYF

v_gene: TRBV2
j_gene: TRBJ1-1
abundance: many
d_gene: TRBD1
CDR3nt: TGTGCCAGCAGGCTTGACAGGGGGACTGAAGCTTTCTTT
CDR3aa: CASRLDRGTEAFF

v_gene: TRBV11-3
j_gene: TRBJ2-1
abundance: .
d_gene: .
CDR3nt: TGTGCCAGCAGCCGACAGGGGACTAGCCACTACAATGAGCAGTTCTTC
CDR3aa: CASSRQGTSHYNEQFF

v_gene: TRBV18
j_gene: TRBJ2-7
abundance: many
d_gene: TRBD1
CDR3nt: TGTGCCAGCTCACCACTTGGACAGGGAACGTACGAGCAGTACTTC
CDR3aa: CASSPLGQGTYEQYF

v_gene: TRBV13
j_gene: TRBJ2-3
abundance: many
d_gene: TRBD1
CDR3nt: TGTGCCAGCAGACGAAGGACAGGAAGACTCAAAGATACGCAGTATTTT
CDR3aa: CASRRRTGRLKDTQYF

v_gene: TRBV12-3/TRBV12-4
j_gene: TRBJ1-2
abundance: few
d_gene: .
CDR3nt: TGTGCCAGCAAACTCGGGAGACAGAACTATGGCTACACCTTC
CDR3aa: CASKLGRQNYGYTF

v_gene: TRBV27
j_gene: TRBJ2-1
abundance: many
d_gene: .
CDR3nt: TGTGCCAGCAGTCTCTACAATGAGCAGTTCTTC
CDR3aa: CASSLYNEQFF

v_gene: TRBV28
j_gene: TRBJ2-5
abundance: .
d_gene: TRBD2
CDR3nt: TGTGCCAGCAACCACCTAGCGGGAGTTGGGACCCAGTACTTC
CDR3aa: CASNHLAGVGTQYF

v_gene: TRBV11-2
j_gene: TRBJ2-7
abundance: .
d_gene: .
CDR3nt: TGTGCCAGCAGCCCCAACACCCCCCTGGACGAGCAGTACTTC
CDR3aa: CASSPNTPLDEQYF

v_gene: TRBV28
j_gene: TRBJ2-3
abundance: many
d_gene: TRBD2
CDR3nt: TGTGCCAGCAGTTCGATAGCGGGAGGGCCGACAGATACGCAGTATTTT
CDR3aa: CASSSIAGGPTDTQYF

v_gene: TRBV30
j_gene: TRBJ1-5
abundance: few
d_gene: .
CDR3nt: TGTGCCTGGAGTGTAAGGGGGTCCGGCCAGCCCCAGCATTTT
CDR3aa: CAWSVRGSGQPQHF

v_gene: TRBV11-2
j_gene: TRBJ2-7
abundance: many
d_gene: .
CDR3nt: TGTGCCAGCAGCTTAGAGATCGACTCCTACGAGCAGTACTTC
CDR3aa: CASSLEIDSYEQYF

v_gene: TRBV7-6
j_gene: TRBJ2-3
abundance: many
d_gene: .
CDR3nt: TGTGCCAGCAGCTTAGGTTCCCAAACAGATACGCAGTATTTT
CDR3aa: CASSLGSQTDTQYF

v_gene: TRBV6-1
j_gene: TRBJ1-1
abundance: many
d_gene: .
CDR3nt: TGTGCCAGCTCCCTGGAGGGGGAAGCTTTCTTT
CDR3aa: CASSLEGEAFF

v_gene: TRBV11-2
j_gene: TRBJ2-3
abundance: many
d_gene: TRBD2
CDR3nt: TGTGCCAGCAGCCAACTAGCGGATACGCAGTATTTT
CDR3aa: CASSQLADTQYF

v_gene: TRBV11-2
j_gene: TRBJ2-6
abundance: many
d_gene: TRBD1
CDR3nt: TGTGCCAGCAGTCCAGGGGGCTCTGGGGCCAACGTCCTGACTTTC
CDR3aa: CASSPGGSGANVLTF

v_gene: TRBV6-1
j_gene: TRBJ2-3
abundance: few
d_gene: TRBD1
CDR3nt: TGTGCCAGCAGTTTGTCCAGGGGGCTGGATACGCAGTATTTT
CDR3aa: CASSLSRGLDTQYF

v_gene: TRBV27
j_gene: TRBJ1-5
abundance: many
d_gene: .
CDR3nt: TGTGCCAGCAGTTTAGGGGCGGATCAGCCCCAGCATTTT
CDR3aa: CASSLGADQPQHF

v_gene: TRBV7-2
j_gene: TRBJ1-5
abundance: many
d_gene: .
CDR3nt: TGTGCCAGCAGCCCGAATTCTTGGGAAGGACAGCCCCAGCATTTT
CDR3aa: CASSPNSWEGQPQHF

v_gene: TRBV19
j_gene: TRBJ1-5
abundance: .
d_gene: TRBD1
CDR3nt: TGTGCCAGTAGTATAGCTGCCTCGAGGCAGGGGGCCCAGCCCCAGCATTTT
CDR3aa: CASSIAASRQGAQPQHF

v_gene: TRBV7-8
j_gene: TRBJ1-1
abundance: many
d_gene: .
CDR3nt: TGTGCCAGCAGTTGGGGGTTCGGGAACACTGAAGCTTTCTTT
CDR3aa: CASSWGFGNTEAFF

v_gene: TRBV11-3
j_gene: TRBJ1-1
abundance: .
d_gene: .
CDR3nt: TGTGCCAGCAGTCGGAGGGGGGGCATGAACACTGAAGCTTTCTTT
CDR3aa: CASSRRGGMNTEAFF

v_gene: TRBV7-9
j_gene: TRBJ2-7
abundance: .
d_gene: TRBD1
CDR3nt: TGTGCCAGTAGTCGGACAGGGGGTTCCTACGAGCAGTACTTC
CDR3aa: CASSRTGGSYEQYF

v_gene: TRBV20-1
j_gene: TRBJ1-1
abundance: .
d_gene: .
CDR3nt: TGCAGTGCTTCTCCCGGGGGGAACACTGAAGCTTTCTTT
CDR3aa: CSASPGGNTEAFF

v_gene: TRBV20-1
j_gene: TRBJ2-1
abundance: few
d_gene: .
CDR3nt: TGCAGTGCTAGGGGGCTGTTACTCTCCTACAATGAGCAGTTCTTC
CDR3aa: CSARGLLLSYNEQFF

v_gene: TRBV28
j_gene: TRBJ1-5
abundance: few
d_gene: .
CDR3nt: TGTGCCAGCAGGGCTGGGTCTGATCAGCCCCAGCATTTT
CDR3aa: CASRAGSDQPQHF

v_gene: TRBV2
j_gene: TRBJ2-7
abundance: many
d_gene: TRBD2
CDR3nt: TGTGCCAGCAGTCTACTAGCGGGAGAGCAGTACTTC
CDR3aa: CASSLLAGEQYF

v_gene: TRBV4-2
j_gene: TRBJ2-7
abundance: few
d_gene: .
CDR3nt: TGTGCCAGCAGCCAAGATACTGGACTACACTCCTACGAGCAGTACTTC
CDR3aa: CASSQDTGLHSYEQYF

v_gene: TRBV20-1
j_gene: TRBJ2-2
abundance: many
d_gene: .
CDR3nt: TGCAGTGCTAGAGACGGTCCAGGGGGGCGCAGTCCCGGGGAGCTGTTTTTT
CDR3aa: CSARDGPGGRSPGELFF

v_gene: TRBV15
j_gene: TRBJ2-2
abundance: .
d_gene: TRBD2
CDR3nt: TGTGCCACCAGCAGAGGCATAGCGGGAGGGCCTTTCGCCGGGGAGCTGTTTTTT
CDR3aa: CATSRGIAGGPFAGELFF

v_gene: TRBV18
j_gene: TRBJ2-7
abundance: few
d_gene: .
CDR3nt: TGTGCCAGCTCGAACGACGCAGGGCTATCGAGGTACGAGCAGTACTTC
CDR3aa: CASSNDAGLSRYEQYF